This T cell receptor (beta chain) was retrieved from a study of blood T cell repertoires in COVID-19 (dated by TCRdb to about 2020). Regarding the complete study: Samples from collaborators originated in the United States, Italy and Spain and spanned both the acute and convalescent phases of COVID-19. Where available, HLA class I and class II types were obtained from metadata supplied by the sample provider rather than from assay-based typing. Samples were obtained from the ongoing ImmuneRACE study (first 160 participants) and from 1,000 to 1,500 subjects provided by 6 global collaborators. The dataset comprised deeply sampled blood TCRbeta repertoires from subjects exposed to, actively infected with, or recovered from COVID-19. The prospective study material was composed of cDNA or gDNA derived from T cells, B-cell-depleted T cells, or PBMCs. Sample metadata almost always included a de-identified subject ID, COVID-19 status, age in years and sex. The repertoires were released in a freely available public database meant as a resource for research on the immune response to SARS-CoV-2.

Regarding this clone: The antigen this receptor binds is unknown. No base qualities exist here, and no much larger clone lies one base off it.

Points the paper makes about the study in general: Clinical and demographic metadata were provided uncurated, with the amount varying by source and participant.

Participants in the prospective study were aged roughly 18 to 89 years, lived in under 30 United States geographic areas, and enrolled through a virtual design. To assign participants to cohorts, the prospective study relied on clinical history that participants themselves reported in a screening survey and a study questionnaire. Recovered participants in ImmuneRACE Cohort 3 were defined as having two consecutive negative NP/OP PCR tests, clearance from a healthcare professional, or resolution of symptoms. Mobile phlebotomists in the prospective study collected whole blood, serum and a nasopharyngeal or oropharyngeal swab from every participant. Prospective study participants could optionally give additional blood draws and questionnaires over an approximately 2-month period. Before DNA extraction, blood samples from the prospective study were shipped at room temperature or frozen. TCRbeta CDR3 regions were amplified from genomic DNA using the immunoSEQ Assay, a bias-controlled multiplex PCR. Per the source publication's procedure: The number of nucleated cells in each sample was estimated from the amplification of reference gene primers within the assay. Sequence reads were collapsed and filtered to measure the absolute abundance of every unique TCRbeta CDR3 rearrangement. For each sample, productive Simpson clonality was calculated as the square root of Simpson's diversity index across productive rearrangements. TCRdb carries this immuneACCESS record with in-frame sequences only. Its versions omit some clonotypes, under half of them owing to an unresolved V gene in the studies checked, with the rest unexplained. That table gives V, J and clone size, and the DNA gave D and trimming. The sample has 250,000 to 350,000 clones on record, 88% of them singletons. The top ten constitute under 3.5% of the sample.

Inclusive of the bounding cysteine and phenylalanine, the CDR3 is 14 residues long. Solely the CDR3 DNA is kept, with 42 bases framed from the first base. The V end loses 2 bases and the J end loses 1 base, and a stretch of 7 bases separates them. CDR1 is given as ENHRY and CDR2 as SYGVKD, both from the germline V gene. The TCR was taken from a woman in her fifties or sixties who had recovered from COVID-19. Sequencing was done on a sample of PBMCs or T cells enriched from blood (not recorded which). The chain is made from TRBV10-3 and TRBJ2-3, with a tentative D gene TRBD2 over 6 matching bases. The CDR3 loop reads CAISEASGTDTQYF. The DNA reads as follows: TGTGCCATCAGTGAGGCTAGCGGCACAGATACGCAGTATTTT.